Below are 18 T cell receptor beta chains sequenced from a single sample in a study of T cells in Graves' hyperthyroidism and ophthalmopathy (dated by TCRdb to between 2018 and 2021). Library prep was done by multiplex PCR. The data were produced on an Illumina HiSeq 2000. Amplification of TCR beta CDR3 regions was carried out from RNA transcripts. For the first round of RT-PCR on the TCR CDR3, the HTBI primer set was used together with the Qiagen OneStep RT-PCR kit. TCRdb reworked the public reads: Q25 trimming with fastp, MiXCR clone assembly, productive beta chains retained. Every CDR3 protein is listed once, alongside the most common genes and DNA of its rows. The sample data list under 650,000 distinct CDR3 sequences, and about a sixth of these were observed just once. Over 3.5% of the sample comes from the top ten. The sequencing sample was made of blood. These receptors were obtained from a woman in her thirties with Graves' hyperthyroidism.

This clonotype showed up just a few times. V and J are TRBV5-5 and TRBJ1-2; D possibly corresponds to TRBD1 (5 bases). The CDR3 consists of 13 residues. CDR1 SGHKS and CDR2 YYEKEE come from the germline V gene (reference sequence). The ends were cut back, 6 bases at V and 8 bases at J, with 17 bases in the middle. CDR3: CASTIDPDSGYTF. CDR3 bases: TGTGCCAGCACCATCGACCCAGACAGCGGCTACACCTTC.

This clonotype was found many times. The chain couples TRBV6-5 to TRBJ1-1; unclear D gene. This CDR3 comprises 16 residues. Germline CDR1 MNHEY, CDR2 SVGAGI. The ends were cut back, 0 bases at V and 6 bases at J, with 17 bases in the middle. DNA for the CDR3: TGTGCCAGCAGTTACTCGACCTTCCGGATCGACTCTGAAGCTTTCTTT. This gives the protein CASSYSTFRIDSEAFF.

The rearrangement uses TRBV13 and TRBJ2-1; 9 bases fit TRBD2. This CDR3 has 17 residues. CDR1 is PRHDT and CDR2 is FYEKMQ in the germline V gene (reference sequence). Losses at the gene ends were 5 bases for V and 7 bases for J; bases not matched to a gene: 15. The DNA of the CDR3 is TGTGCCAGCAGCAGCCCAATCGGCGGGAGGGCGGGGAATGAGCAGTTCTTC. It encodes CASSSPIGGRAGNEQFF.

On this clonotype itself: A much larger clonotype is one base distant, so this may be a read error. The V and J genes are TRBV27 and TRBJ2-3; 13 nucleotides agree with TRBD2. There are 23 residues in the CDR3. Trimming removed 1 base from V and 4 bases from J; junction bases left unmatched: 23. Germline V gives CDR1 MNHEY, CDR2 SMNVEV (reference sequence). CDR3 sequence: CASSLYLRGLPALAGGSADTQYF. For the CDR3, the DNA is TGTGCCAGCAGTTTATATCTTCGAGGCCTCCCTGCACTAGCGGGAGGGAGCGCAGATACGCAGTATTTT.

The rearrangement uses TRBV30 and TRBJ2-1, with TRBD1 matching over 7 bases. With 4 bases clipped from V and 9 bases from J, the junction kept 9 bases outside the gene matches. CDR1 is GTSNPN and CDR2 is SVGIG in the germline V gene (reference sequence). The CDR3 extends over 13 amino acids. The DNA of the CDR3 is TGTGCCTGGATGGCAGGGGGAATCGGTGAGCAGTTCTTC. It encodes CAWMAGGIGEQFF.

In this sample, this clonotype turned up many times. The rearrangement links TRBV27 to TRBJ2-1; 12 bases align to TRBD2. V lost 2 bases and J lost 10; bases outside the gene matches: 6. Germline V gene data show CDR1 as MNHEY and CDR2 as SMNVEV (reference sequence). The CDR3 totals 15 residues. The CDR3 sequence is CASSLRGLAGSEQFF. The CDR3 DNA reads TGTGCCAGCAGTTTAAGGGGACTAGCGGGTTCCGAGCAGTTCTTC.

This clonotype has a count of ten or more. The rearrangement links TRBV12-3 or TRBV12-4 to TRBJ2-3; D possibly corresponds to TRBD1 (5 bases). The CDR3 extends over 17 amino acids. V shed 2 bases and J shed 4 bases, with 19 bases lying between them. In DNA form, the CDR3 reads TGTGCCAGCAGTTTAAGATATACGACAGTCAGCTCAGATACGCAGTATTTT. Its translation: CASSLRYTTVSSDTQYF.

The rearrangement uses TRBV19 and TRBJ1-1, with TRBD1 matching 9 bases. The CDR3 has 14 amino acids. Germline assignment: CDR1 LNHDA and CDR2 SQIVND (reference sequence). Trimming at V came to 7 bases and at J to 4 bases, leaving 7 bases not matched to a gene. The CDR3 bases are TGTGCCAGTACCTCGGGACAGGGAACCACTGAAGCTTTCTTT. Translated: CASTSGQGTTEAFF.

Points on this clonotype: A much bigger clone sits one base away, suggesting this may be a read error. J is TRBJ2-7 and V is TRBV20-1, with 8 bases aligning to TRBD1. The CDR3 spans 14 residues. Per germline, CDR1 DFQATT and CDR2 SNEGSKA (reference sequence). The CDR3 DNA is TGCAGTGCTACCAAAACAGGGGGGACCTACAAGCAGTACTTC. Its protein is CSATKTGGTYKQYF.

This clonotype was recorded many times. The V and J genes are TRBV7-9 and TRBJ2-7; 12 bases fit TRBD1. CDR1 is SEHNR, CDR2 FQNEAQ, per germline (reference sequence). The CDR3 runs 15 residues. V was pared by 5 bases and J by 4 bases, with 6 bases of the junction left unmatched. CDR3 protein: CASSPGGQGAYEQYF. In DNA form, the CDR3 reads TGTGCCAGCAGCCCTGGGGGACAGGGGGCTTACGAGCAGTACTTC. The entire variable domain, with the rest obtained from reference TRBV7-9 and TRBJ2-7, is as follows: DTGVSQNPRHKITKRGQNVTFRCDPISEHNRLYWYRQTLGQGPEFLTYFQNEAQLEKSRLLSDRFSAERPKGSFSTLEIQRTEQGDSAMYLCASSPGGQGAYEQYFGPGTRLTVT.

As regards this clonotype: Possible read error: a much larger clone is one base away. The chain has TRBV6-5 and TRBJ2-7, with 10 bases lining up with TRBD2. Per the germline V gene, CDR1 is MNHEY and CDR2 is SVGAGI. The CDR3 runs 15 residues. CDR3 residues: CTSSYSASGSLEQYF. In DNA, the CDR3 is TGTACCAGCAGTTACTCGGCTAGCGGGAGCCTCGAGCAGTACTTC.

The chain recombines TRBV4-1 with TRBJ2-7, with a weak D call TRBD1 (5 bases). Trimming shortened V by 0 bases and J by 0 bases, and 9 bases separated the two germline ends. This CDR3 is 15 amino acids long. CDR1 is MGHRA, CDR2 YSYEKL, per germline. CDR3 DNA sequence: TGCGCCAGCAGCCAAGAAGCAGGGCTCTCCTACGAGCAGTACTTC. Translated: CASSQEAGLSYEQYF.

This chain joins TRBV20-1 and TRBJ2-3; tentatively, D is TRBD2 (6 bases). CDR3 length: 14 amino acids. V was clipped by 5 bases and J by 5 bases, with 17 bases between them. CDR1 and CDR2 (germline): DFQATT, SNEGSKA (reference sequence). This CDR3 is CSAPQGGNEDTQYF. The CDR3 DNA follows: TGCAGTGCTCCCCAAGGCGGGAATGAAGATACGCAGTATTTT.

The chain carries TRBV2 and TRBJ2-3; tentative D call: TRBD1 (6 bases). The V gene's germline CDR1 is SNHLY and CDR2 FYNNEI. The germline V and J ends were trimmed by 4 bases and 3 bases, with 14 bases remaining between them. This CDR3 comprises 15 residues. The CDR3 DNA sequence: TGTGCCAGCAGTGGCGACAGGTCGATTACAGATACGCAGTATTTT. Protein sequence: CASSGDRSITDTQYF.

This clonotype was observed many times. The V call is TRBV20-1, the J call TRBJ2-7, with a weak D call TRBD1 (6 bases). The CDR3 totals 14 residues. V lost 6 bases and J lost 3, with 18 bases in between. Per germline, CDR1 DFQATT and CDR2 SNEGSKA (reference sequence). The CDR3: CSAATGLSDYEQYF. For the CDR3, the DNA is TGCAGTGCAGCAACAGGGCTTTCTGACTACGAGCAGTACTTC.

Ten or more counts support this clonotype. J is TRBJ2-4 and V is TRBV11-2; D is possibly TRBD1 (6 bases). CDR1 SGHAT and CDR2 FQNNGV come from the germline V gene. The CDR3 covers 16 residues. V gave up 2 bases and J gave up 3 bases, with 14 bases separating them. CDR3 sequence (DNA): TGTGCCAGCAGCTTATGGGGGCCGGTAGGCAAAAACATTCAGTACTTC. Its translation: CASSLWGPVGKNIQYF.

The table lists this clonotype with a few counts. Just one base apart from a much larger clone, this may be a read error. The V and J genes are TRBV2 and TRBJ2-1; D not certain. Germline V gene data show CDR1 as SNHLY and CDR2 as FYNNEI. Trimming shortened V by 5 bases and J by 12 bases, and 11 bases separated the two germline ends. The CDR3 contains 11 residues. The CDR3 is CASSTQDGQFF. As DNA, the CDR3 is TGTGCCAGCAGTACCCAAGACGGGCAGTTCTTC.

The chain combines TRBV19 with TRBJ2-5, with unresolved D. V lost 3 bases to trimming and J lost 4 bases, with 18 bases between them. Germline CDR1 LNHDA, CDR2 SQIVND (reference sequence). The CDR3 has 16 amino acids. The CDR3 protein is CASSIGGYGLGETQYF. The CDR3 bases are TGTGCCAGTAGTATTGGCGGTTACGGGTTAGGAGAGACCCAGTACTTC.